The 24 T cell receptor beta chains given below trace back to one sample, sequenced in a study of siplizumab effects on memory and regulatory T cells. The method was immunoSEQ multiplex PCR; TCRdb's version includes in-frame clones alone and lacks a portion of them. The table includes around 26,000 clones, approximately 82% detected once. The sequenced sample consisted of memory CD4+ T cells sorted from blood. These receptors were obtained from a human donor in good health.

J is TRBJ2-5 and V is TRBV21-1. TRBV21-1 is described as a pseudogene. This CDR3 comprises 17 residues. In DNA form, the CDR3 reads TGTGCCAGCAGCACAATCTCGAGGGGGGAAGGGCAAGAGACCCAGTACTTC. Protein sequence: CASSTISRGEGQETQYF.

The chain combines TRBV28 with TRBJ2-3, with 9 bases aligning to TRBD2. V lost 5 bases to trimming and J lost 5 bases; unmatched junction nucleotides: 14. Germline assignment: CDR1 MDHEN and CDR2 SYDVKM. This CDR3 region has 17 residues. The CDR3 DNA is TGTGCCAGCAGTACCTTCTTCGGGCGGGAGGGCCGAGATACGCAGTATTTT. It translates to CASSTFFGREGRDTQYF.

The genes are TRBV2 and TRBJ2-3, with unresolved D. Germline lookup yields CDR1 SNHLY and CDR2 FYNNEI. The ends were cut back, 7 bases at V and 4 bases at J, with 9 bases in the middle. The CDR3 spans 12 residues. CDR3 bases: TGTGCCAGCATCCGGGCCTCAGATACGCAGTATTTT. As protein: CASIRASDTQYF.

The CDR3 nucleotides read TGCGCCAGCAGTGTCGAGGGCTCTGGAAACACCATATATTTT. This translates into CASSVEGSGNTIYF. The rearrangement joins TRBV10-2 to TRBJ1-3; no firm D call. The CDR3 extends over 14 amino acids. Looked up from germline, CDR1 is WSHSY and CDR2 is SAAADI. Trimming removed 4 bases from V and 0 bases from J, with 7 bases in between.

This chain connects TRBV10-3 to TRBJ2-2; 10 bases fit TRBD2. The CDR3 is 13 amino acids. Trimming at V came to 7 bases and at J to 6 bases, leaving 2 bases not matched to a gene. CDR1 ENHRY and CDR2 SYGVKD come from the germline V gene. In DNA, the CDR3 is TGTGCCATCAAAGCGGGAGGGCCCGGGGAGCTGTTTTTT. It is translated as CAIKAGGPGELFF.

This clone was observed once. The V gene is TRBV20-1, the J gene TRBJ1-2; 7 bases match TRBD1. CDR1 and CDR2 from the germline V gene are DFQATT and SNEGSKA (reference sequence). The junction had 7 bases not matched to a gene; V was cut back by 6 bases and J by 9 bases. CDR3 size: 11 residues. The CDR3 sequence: CSALDRPRYTF. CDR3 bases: TGCAGTGCCTTGGACAGGCCGCGCTACACCTTC.

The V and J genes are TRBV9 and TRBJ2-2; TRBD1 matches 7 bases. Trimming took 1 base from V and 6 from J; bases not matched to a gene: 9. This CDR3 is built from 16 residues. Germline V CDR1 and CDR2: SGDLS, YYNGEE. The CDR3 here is CASSVSKGARAGELFF. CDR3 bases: TGTGCCAGCAGCGTATCTAAGGGGGCGCGGGCCGGGGAGCTGTTTTTT.

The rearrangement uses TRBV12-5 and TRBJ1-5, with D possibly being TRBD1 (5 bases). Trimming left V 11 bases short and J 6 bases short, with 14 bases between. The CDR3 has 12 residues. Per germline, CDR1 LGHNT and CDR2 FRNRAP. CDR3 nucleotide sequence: TGTGCTGGGGGGGGTTCCCCTCAGCCCCAGCATTTT. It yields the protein CAGGGSPQPQHF.

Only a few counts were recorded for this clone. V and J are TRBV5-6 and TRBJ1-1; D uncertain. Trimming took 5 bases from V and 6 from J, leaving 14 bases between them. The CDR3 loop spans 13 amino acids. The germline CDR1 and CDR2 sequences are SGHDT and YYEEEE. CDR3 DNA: TGTGCCAGCAGTCAAGTCAGCTCGGCTGAAGCTTTCTTT. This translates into CASSQVSSAEAFF.

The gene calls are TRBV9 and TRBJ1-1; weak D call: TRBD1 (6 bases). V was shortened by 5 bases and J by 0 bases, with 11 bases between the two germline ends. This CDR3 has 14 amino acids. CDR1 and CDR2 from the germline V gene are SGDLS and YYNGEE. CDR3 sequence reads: CASSQGQMNTEAFF. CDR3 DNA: TGTGCCAGCAGTCAAGGACAGATGAACACTGAAGCTTTCTTT.

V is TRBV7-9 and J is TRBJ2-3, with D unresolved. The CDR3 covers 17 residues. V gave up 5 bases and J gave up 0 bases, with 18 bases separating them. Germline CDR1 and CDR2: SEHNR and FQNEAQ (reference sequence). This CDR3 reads CASSPRSYRSSTDTQYF. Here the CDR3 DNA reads TGTGCCAGCAGCCCCCGGTCGTACCGGTCTAGCACAGATACGCAGTATTTT.

CDR3 sequence: CASSFIGAAEAFF. The DNA of the CDR3 is TGTGCCAGCAGTTTTATCGGGGCAGCTGAAGCTTTCTTT. The gene calls are TRBV28 and TRBJ1-1, with D possibly being TRBD1 (5 bases). V was clipped by 3 bases and J by 6 bases, with 11 bases between them. In germline, CDR1 is MDHEN, CDR2 SYDVKM. The CDR3 sequence is 13 residues long. The whole variable domain, remainder taken from reference TRBV28 and TRBJ1-1, is DVKVTQSSRYLVKRTGEKVFLECVQDMDHENMFWYRQDPGLGLRLIYFSYDVKMKEKGDIPEGYSVSREKKERFSLILESASTNQTSMYLCASSFIGAAEAFFGQGTRLTVV.

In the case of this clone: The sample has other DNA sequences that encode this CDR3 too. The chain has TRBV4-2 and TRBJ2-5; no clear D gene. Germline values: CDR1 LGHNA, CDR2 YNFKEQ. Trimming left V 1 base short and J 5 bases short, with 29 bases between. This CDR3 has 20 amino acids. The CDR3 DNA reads TGTGCCAGCAGCCAAGTTCGTCAAGGCGCCGCCGAGTGGGGTCGGGAGACCCAGTACTTC. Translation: CASSQVRQGAAEWGRETQYF.

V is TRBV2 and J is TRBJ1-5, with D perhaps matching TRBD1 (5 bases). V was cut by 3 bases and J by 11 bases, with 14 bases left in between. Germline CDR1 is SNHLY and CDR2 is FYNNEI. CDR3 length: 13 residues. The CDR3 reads CASSEERRGAQHF. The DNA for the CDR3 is TGTGCCAGCAGTGAGGAGCGGAGGGGCGCCCAGCATTTT. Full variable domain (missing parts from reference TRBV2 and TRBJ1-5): EPEVTQTPSHQVTQMGQEVILRCVPISNHLYFYWYRQILGQKVEFLVSFYNNEISEKSEIFDDQFSVERPDGSNFTLKIRSTKLEDSAMYFCASSEERRGAQHFGDGTRLSIL.

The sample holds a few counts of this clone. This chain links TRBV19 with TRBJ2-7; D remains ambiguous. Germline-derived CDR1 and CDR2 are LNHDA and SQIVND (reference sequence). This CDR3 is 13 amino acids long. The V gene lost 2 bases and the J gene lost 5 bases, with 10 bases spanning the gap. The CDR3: CASSIFVEDEQYF. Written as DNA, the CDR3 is TGTGCCAGTAGTATATTCGTTGAGGACGAGCAGTACTTC.

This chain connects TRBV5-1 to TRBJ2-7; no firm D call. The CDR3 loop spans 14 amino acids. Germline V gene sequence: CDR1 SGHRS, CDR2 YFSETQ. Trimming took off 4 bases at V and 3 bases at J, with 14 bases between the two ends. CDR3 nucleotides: TGCGCCAGCAGCCCTCAAACAAATGACTACGAGCAGTACTTC. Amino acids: CASSPQTNDYEQYF.

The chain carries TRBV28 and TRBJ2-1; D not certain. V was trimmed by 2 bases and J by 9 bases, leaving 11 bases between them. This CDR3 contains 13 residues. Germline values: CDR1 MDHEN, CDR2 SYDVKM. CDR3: CASSLDHLGEQFF. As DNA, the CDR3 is TGTGCCAGCAGTTTAGACCATCTCGGTGAGCAGTTCTTC.

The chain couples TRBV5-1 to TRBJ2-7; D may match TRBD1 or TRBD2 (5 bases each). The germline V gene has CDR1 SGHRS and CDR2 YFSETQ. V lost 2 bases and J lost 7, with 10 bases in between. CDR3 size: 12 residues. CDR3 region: CASSFRGREQYF. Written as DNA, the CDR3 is TGCGCCAGCAGCTTTCGGGGACGTGAGCAGTACTTC.

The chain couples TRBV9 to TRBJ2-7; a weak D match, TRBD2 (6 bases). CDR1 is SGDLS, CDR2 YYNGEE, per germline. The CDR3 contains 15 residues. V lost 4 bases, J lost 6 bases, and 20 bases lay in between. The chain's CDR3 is CASSSSGGGIAEQYF. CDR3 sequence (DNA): TGTGCCAGCAGCTCCTCCGGTGGAGGGATCGCCGAGCAGTACTTC.

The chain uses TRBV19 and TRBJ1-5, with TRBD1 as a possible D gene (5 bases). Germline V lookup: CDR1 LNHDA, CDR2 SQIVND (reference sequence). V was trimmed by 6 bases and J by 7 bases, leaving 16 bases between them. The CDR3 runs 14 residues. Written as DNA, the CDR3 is TGTGCCAGTAGGCATCAGGGACGGCGGCAGCCCCAGCATTTT. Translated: CASRHQGRRQPQHF.

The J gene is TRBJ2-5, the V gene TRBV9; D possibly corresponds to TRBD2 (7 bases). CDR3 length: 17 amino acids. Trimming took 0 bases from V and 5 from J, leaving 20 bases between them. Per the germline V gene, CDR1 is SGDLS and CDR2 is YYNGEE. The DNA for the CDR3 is TGTGCCAGCAGCGTAGTAGGGGGGGCGACTGGCACGGAGACCCAGTACTTC. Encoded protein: CASSVVGGATGTETQYF.

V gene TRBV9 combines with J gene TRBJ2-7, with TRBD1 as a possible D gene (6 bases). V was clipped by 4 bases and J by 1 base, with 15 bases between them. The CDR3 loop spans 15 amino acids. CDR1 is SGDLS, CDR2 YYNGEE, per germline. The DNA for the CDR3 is TGTGCCAGCAGCCCCCGGGACACAAATTCCTACGAGCAGTACTTC. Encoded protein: CASSPRDTNSYEQYF.

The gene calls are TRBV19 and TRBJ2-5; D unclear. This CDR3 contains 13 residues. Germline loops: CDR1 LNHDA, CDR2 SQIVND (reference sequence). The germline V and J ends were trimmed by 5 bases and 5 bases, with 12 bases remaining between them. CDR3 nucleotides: TGTGCCAGTAGTCCCGGGTACTGGGAGACCCAGTACTTC. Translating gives CASSPGYWETQYF.

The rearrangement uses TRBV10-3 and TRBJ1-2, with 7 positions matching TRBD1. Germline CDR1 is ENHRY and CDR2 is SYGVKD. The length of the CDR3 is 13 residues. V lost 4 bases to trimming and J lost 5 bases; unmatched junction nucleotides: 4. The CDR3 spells CAISAQGGYGYTF. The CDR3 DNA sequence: TGTGCCATCAGTGCGCAGGGGGGGTATGGCTACACCTTC.